The source of this TCR beta chain is a study of T-cell memory formation after mild COVID-19. General study results and limits: Shrinking CD4+ clones were chiefly CM and EM; CD8+ ones were chiefly EMRA.

This clonotype was seen many times. Its matching antigen is unknown. Trimming took off 3 bases at V and 3 bases at J, with 5 bases between the two ends. The CDR3 extends over 12 amino acids. Constant-segment primers and 5'RACE yielded cDNA libraries for TCR alpha and TCR beta, each carrying sample barcodes and UMIs. Via MiXCR, TCRdb re-called the 5' RACE reads, giving one row per CDR3 protein. The table lists approximately 450,000 distinct CDR3 sequences, approximately 18% of them singletons. The V call is TRBV12-3 or TRBV12-4, the J call TRBJ1-1; D is ambiguous. This sequence originates from an adult woman who had mild COVID-19 (a few samples of this study predate the infection). Cell type and time point are not known. The specimen was PBMCs or a T cell subset sorted from them (not recorded which). The CDR3 spells CASSLWDTEAFF. The CDR3 DNA is TGTGCCAGCAGTTTGTGGGACACTGAAGCTTTCTTT.